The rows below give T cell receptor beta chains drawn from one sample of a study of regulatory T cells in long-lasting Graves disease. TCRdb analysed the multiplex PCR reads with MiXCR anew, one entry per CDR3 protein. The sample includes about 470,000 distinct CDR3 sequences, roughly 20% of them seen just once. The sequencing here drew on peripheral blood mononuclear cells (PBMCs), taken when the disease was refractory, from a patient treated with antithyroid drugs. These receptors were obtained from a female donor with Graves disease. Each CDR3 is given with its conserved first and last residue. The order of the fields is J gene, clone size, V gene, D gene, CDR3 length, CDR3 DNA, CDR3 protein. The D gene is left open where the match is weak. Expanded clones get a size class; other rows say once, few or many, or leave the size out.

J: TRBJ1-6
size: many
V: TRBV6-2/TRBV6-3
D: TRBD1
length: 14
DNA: TGTGCCAGCAGGGGACAGGGATTTCTCTCACCCCTCCACTTT
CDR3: CASRGQGFLSPLHF

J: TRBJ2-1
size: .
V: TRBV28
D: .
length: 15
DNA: TGTGCCAGCAGTTTTTCCCTCCCTAGCGTAGATGAGCAGTTCTTC
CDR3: CASSFSLPSVDEQFF

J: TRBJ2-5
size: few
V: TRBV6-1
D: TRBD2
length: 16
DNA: TGTGCCAGCAGCGCCGGGACTAGCGGGAGAGGCGAGACCCAGTACTTC
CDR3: CASSAGTSGRGETQYF

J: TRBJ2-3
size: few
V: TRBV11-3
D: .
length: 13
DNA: TGTGCCAGCAGCTTACGAGGGGCAGATACGCAGTATTTT
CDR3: CASSLRGADTQYF

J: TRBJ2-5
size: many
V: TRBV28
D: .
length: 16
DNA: TGTGCCAGCAGCTCACCCAGCCGCGTGGACCAAGAGACCCAGTACTTC
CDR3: CASSSPSRVDQETQYF

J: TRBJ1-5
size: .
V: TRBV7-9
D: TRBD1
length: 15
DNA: TGTGCCAGCAGCAAACAGGGGATCAGCAATCAGCCCCAGCATTTT
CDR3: CASSKQGISNQPQHF

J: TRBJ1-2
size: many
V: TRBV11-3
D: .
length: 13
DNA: TGTGCCAGCAGCTTACCGACGGGAGGAGGCTACACCTTC
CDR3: CASSLPTGGGYTF

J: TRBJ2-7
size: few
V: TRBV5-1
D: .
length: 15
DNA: TGCGCCAGCAGCGTTGGTCGGGGGCAGGTCTACGAGCAGTACTTC
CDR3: CASSVGRGQVYEQYF

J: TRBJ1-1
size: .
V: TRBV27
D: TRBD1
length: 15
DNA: TGTGCCAGCAGTTCCCTCACGAGACAGGGGGCTTTGGCTTTCTTT
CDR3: CASSSLTRQGALAFF

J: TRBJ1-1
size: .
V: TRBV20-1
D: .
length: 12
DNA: TGCAGTGCCCTCGACATATTGGGGGGAGCTTTCTTT
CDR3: CSALDILGGAFF

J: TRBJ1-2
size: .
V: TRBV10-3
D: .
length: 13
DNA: TGTGCCATCAGTGAGTCCCTTAACTATGGCTACACCTTC
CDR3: CAISESLNYGYTF

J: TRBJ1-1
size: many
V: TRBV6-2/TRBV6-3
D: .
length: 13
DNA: TGTGCCAGCAGTGAGTGGCCCCAGGATGAAGCTTTCTTT
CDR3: CASSEWPQDEAFF

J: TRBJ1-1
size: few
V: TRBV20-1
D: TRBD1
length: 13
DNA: TGCAGTGCTCTTCCGGGACAGGGCACTGAAGCTTTCTTT
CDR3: CSALPGQGTEAFF

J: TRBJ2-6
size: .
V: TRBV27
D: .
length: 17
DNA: TGTGCCAGCACTAAACAGGGATCCGCCTCTGGGGCCAACGTCCTGACTTTC
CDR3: CASTKQGSASGANVLTF

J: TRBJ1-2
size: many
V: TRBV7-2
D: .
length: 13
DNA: TGTGCCAGCAGCCGTGCCACACACTATGGCTACACCTTC
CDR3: CASSRATHYGYTF

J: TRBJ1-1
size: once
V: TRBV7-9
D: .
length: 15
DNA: TGTGCCAGCAGCGGCACAGGGAAGGCGATCACTGAAGCTTTCTTT
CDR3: CASSGTGKAITEAFF

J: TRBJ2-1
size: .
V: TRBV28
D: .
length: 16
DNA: TGTGCCAGCATTTCCCCGGGACACAGATCCTACAATGAGCAGTTCTTC
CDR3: CASISPGHRSYNEQFF

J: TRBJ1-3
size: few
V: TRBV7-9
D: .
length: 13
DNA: TGTGCCAGCAGTACGTGGGCCTTCGACACCATATATTTT
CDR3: CASSTWAFDTIYF

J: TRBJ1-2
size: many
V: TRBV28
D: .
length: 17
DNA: TGTGCCAGCAGTCACACCAGGGAGTCGACAGGCAGCTATGGCTACACCTTC
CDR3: CASSHTRESTGSYGYTF

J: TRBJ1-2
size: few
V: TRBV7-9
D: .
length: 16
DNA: TGTGCCAGTTGGGACAACGGGGCCATAGCTAACTATGGCTACACCTTC
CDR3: CASWDNGAIANYGYTF

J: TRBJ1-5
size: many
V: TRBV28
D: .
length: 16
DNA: TGTGCCAGCAGTTTAGGGCGGGGCAGGGATTATCAGCCCCAGCATTTT
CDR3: CASSLGRGRDYQPQHF

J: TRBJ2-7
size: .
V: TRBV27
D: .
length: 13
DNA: TGTGCCAGCAGTCTCAGGGAGGAGCGCGAGCAGTACTTC
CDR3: CASSLREEREQYF

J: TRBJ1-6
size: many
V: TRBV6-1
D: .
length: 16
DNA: TGTGCCAGCAGTGAAGTACCAGGGAGTCGGAATTCACCCCTCCACTTT
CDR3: CASSEVPGSRNSPLHF

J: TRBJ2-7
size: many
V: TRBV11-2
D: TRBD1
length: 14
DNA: TGTGCCAGCAGCCCCTGGACAGGGGGCTACGAGCAGTACTTC
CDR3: CASSPWTGGYEQYF

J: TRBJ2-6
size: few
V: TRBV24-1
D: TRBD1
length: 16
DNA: TGTGCCACCAGTGATCGGACAGGGTATGGGGCCAACGTCCTGACTTTC
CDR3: CATSDRTGYGANVLTF

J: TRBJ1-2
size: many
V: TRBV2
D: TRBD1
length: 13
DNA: TGTGCCAGCAAACTGGGACAGGGGGGCGGCTACACCTTC
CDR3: CASKLGQGGGYTF

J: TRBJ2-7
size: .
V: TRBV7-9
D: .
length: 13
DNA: TGTGCCAGCAGCCCAGGGTCTATGTACGAGCAGTACTTC
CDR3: CASSPGSMYEQYF

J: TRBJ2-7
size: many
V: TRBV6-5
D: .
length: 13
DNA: TGTGCCAGCAGTTACTACGACAAGGGTGAGCAGTACTTC
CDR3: CASSYYDKGEQYF

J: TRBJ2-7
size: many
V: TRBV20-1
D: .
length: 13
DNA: TGCAGTGCTAGAGAGGGGGGGCCCCACGAGCAGTACTTC
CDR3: CSAREGGPHEQYF

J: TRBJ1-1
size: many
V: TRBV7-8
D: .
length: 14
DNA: TGTGCCAGCAGTGGGAGGGCGATGAACACTGAAGCTTTCTTT
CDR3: CASSGRAMNTEAFF

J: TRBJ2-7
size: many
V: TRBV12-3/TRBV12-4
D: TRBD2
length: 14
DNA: TGTGCCAGCAGCTCGGGACTAGCGAACTACGAGCAGTACTTC
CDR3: CASSSGLANYEQYF

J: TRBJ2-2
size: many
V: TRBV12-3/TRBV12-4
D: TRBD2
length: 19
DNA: TGTGCCAGCAGTTTATGGGCCTTAGCGGGAGGCAGGAACACCGGGGAGCTGTTTTTT
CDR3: CASSLWALAGGRNTGELFF

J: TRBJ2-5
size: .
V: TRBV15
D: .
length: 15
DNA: TGTGCCACCAGCGATGGGGGCAGGCCCCAAGAGACCCAGTACTTC
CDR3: CATSDGGRPQETQYF

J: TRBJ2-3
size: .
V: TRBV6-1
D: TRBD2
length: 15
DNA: TGTGCCAGCACTTTCCTAGCGGGGGGCACAGATACGCAGTATTTT
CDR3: CASTFLAGGTDTQYF

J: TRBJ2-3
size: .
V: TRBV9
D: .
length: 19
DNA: TGTGCCAGCAGCGTAGTTAGACGGGGCGGGAACGCTAGCACAGATACGCAGTATTTT
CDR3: CASSVVRRGGNASTDTQYF

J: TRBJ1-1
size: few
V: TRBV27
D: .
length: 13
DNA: TGTGCCAGCAGATGGGGGGGGGGGGCTGAAGCTTTCTTT
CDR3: CASRWGGGAEAFF

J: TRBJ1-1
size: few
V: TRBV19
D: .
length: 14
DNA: TGTGCCAGTAGTATAGCTCTACCGGGCACTGAAGCTTTCTTT
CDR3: CASSIALPGTEAFF

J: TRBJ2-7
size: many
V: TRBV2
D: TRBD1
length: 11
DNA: TGTGCCAGCGGTACAGGGGACGAGCAGTACTTC
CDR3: CASGTGDEQYF

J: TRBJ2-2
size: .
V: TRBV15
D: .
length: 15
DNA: TGTGCCACCAGCAGAGATCGGGGAAGGGATGGGGAGCTGTTTTTT
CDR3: CATSRDRGRDGELFF